These T cell receptor beta chains were read from a single sample in a study of blood T cell repertoires in COVID-19. Only in-frame clones appear in the TCRdb table, and some are missing; sequencing was by immunoSEQ multiplex PCR. The sample lists 350,000 to 450,000 clones; about 89% were seen once. The specimen was peripheral blood. These receptors were taken from a woman between 40 and 55 years old with COVID-19, enrolled during active disease. Each CDR3 is given with its conserved first and last residue. The D gene is left open where the match is weak. A row's size may be missing; if present it is once, few, many or a size class.

>TRBV5-1|once|TRBJ2-7|.
CASSLSIQSYEQYF
TGCGCCAGCAGCTTGTCTATCCAATCCTACGAGCAGTACTTC
>TRBV28|once|TRBJ2-4|.
CASNELNGNIQYF
TGTGCCAGCAACGAACTAAACGGAAACATTCAGTACTTC
>TRBV9|.|TRBJ1-2|TRBD1
CASSVLPTGGANYGYTF
TGTGCCAGCAGCGTTCTACCTACAGGGGGAGCTAACTATGGCTACACCTTC
>TRBV28|.|TRBJ1-1|.
CASSLIQGKGETEAFF
TGTGCCAGCAGTTTAATTCAGGGGAAAGGGGAAACTGAAGCTTTCTTT
>TRBV11-1|.|TRBJ2-1|TRBD1
CASSDRGTEEQFF
TGTGCCAGCAGTGACAGGGGGACAGAAGAGCAGTTCTTC
>TRBV7-3|once|TRBJ1-6|.
CASSLGTGDNSPLHF
TGTGCCAGCAGCTTGGGGACGGGGGATAATTCACCCCTCCACTTT
>TRBV30|.|TRBJ1-5|.
CAWSGAREGQPQHF
TGTGCCTGGAGTGGGGCCAGGGAAGGTCAGCCCCAGCATTTT
>TRBV19|.|TRBJ2-5|TRBD1
CASSIDPGQGQETQYF
TGTGCCAGTAGTATAGATCCCGGACAGGGGCAAGAGACCCAGTACTTC
>TRBV7-9|.|TRBJ1-3|.
CASSLAPDTIYF
TGTGCCAGCAGCTTAGCCCCCGACACCATATATTTT
>TRBV2|.|TRBJ1-2|TRBD1
CASSDFIDRGYRF
TGTGCCAGCAGTGATTTCATTGACAGGGGATATAGGTTC
>TRBV3-1/TRBV3-2|few|TRBJ1-5|.
CASSQDRVAQPQHF
TGTGCCAGCAGCCAAGATCGGGTGGCTCAGCCCCAGCATTTT
>TRBV14|.|TRBJ2-2|TRBD2
CASSQVPGLGTGELFF
TGTGCCAGCAGCCAAGTACCGGGACTAGGGACCGGGGAGCTGTTTTTT
>TRBV2|.|TRBJ2-5|.
CASSVGDARAETQYF
TGTGCCAGCAGTGTAGGAGACGCCAGGGCAGAGACCCAGTACTTC
>TRBV5-1|once|TRBJ1-5|.
CASSFGEINQPQHF
TGCGCCAGCAGCTTCGGGGAAATCAATCAGCCCCAGCATTTT
>TRBV29-1|.|TRBJ1-2|TRBD1
CSAGGGGGYGYTF
TGCAGCGCTGGCGGAGGGGGCGGCTATGGCTACACCTTC
>TRBV30|.|TRBJ1-6|TRBD1
CAWGQGKSSYNSPLHF
TGTGCCTGGGGACAGGGGAAGAGCTCCTATAATTCACCCCTCCACTTT
>TRBV7-9|.|TRBJ1-4|TRBD1
CASSFVGQGGEKLFF
TGTGCCAGCAGCTTTGTTGGACAGGGAGGTGAAAAACTGTTTTTT
>TRBV27|.|TRBJ1-2|TRBD1
CASRPTGSNYGYTF
TGTGCCAGCAGACCGACAGGGTCTAACTATGGCTACACCTTC